Below, one T cell receptor (beta chain) is given with its context. Its matching antigen is unknown. This entry comes from a study of radiotherapy plus CTLA-4 blockade in lung cancer. The study, taken as a whole, reports: Following radiotherapy plus ipilimumab, tumor-derived TCR clones expanded in the blood.

Only in-frame clones appear in the TCRdb table, and some are missing; sequencing was by immunoSEQ multiplex PCR. The profile shows 25,000 to 35,000 clones, over 60% of them singletons. The ends were cut back, 2 bases at V and 4 bases at J, with 15 bases in the middle. Germline CDR1 reads MNHEY; CDR2 reads SVGAGI. The CDR3 totals 15 residues. The sequence was collected from a human donor with non-small cell lung cancer whose response to radiotherapy plus ipilimumab could not be evaluated. The V gene is TRBV6-5, the J gene TRBJ2-7; D is unresolved. The sample consisted of peripheral blood, taken from a patient treated with radiotherapy plus ipilimumab. This CDR3 is CASSYDGVYLYEQYF. DNA for the CDR3: TGTGCCAGCAGTTACGACGGAGTATACCTGTACGAGCAGTACTTC.